The T cell receptor (beta chain) described here comes from a study of T cell responses to AZD1222 COVID-19 vaccine. Study-wide results and caveats: Without day 14 samples, only post-peak T cell repertoires were studied. Spike regions recognized by vaccine-associated CD4 TCRs spanned the protein, led by 160-218 and 743-854. An increase in Spike-specific TCR breadth and depth was observed after two AZD1222 doses.

This clone appeared a single time. The target antigen is unknown. Generated by immunoSEQ multiplex PCR, the TCRdb table keeps only in-frame clones and is missing some. The table lists 100,000 to 150,000 clones, 91% of them singletons, with about 2.1% in the top ten. The origin of this receptor is an adult who received the AZD1222 COVID-19 vaccine. Material: peripheral blood, obtained 28 days after the second AZD1222 dose.

The CDR3 loop reads CASSPLSRVNEQFF. The CDR3 DNA sequence: TGTGCCAGCAGCCCCCTAAGTAGGGTCAATGAGCAGTTCTTC. This chain links TRBV7-2 with TRBJ2-1, with no clear D. Germline CDR1 SGHTA, CDR2 FQGNSA. The V and J ends lost 5 bases and 6 bases respectively, with 14 bases between them. This CDR3 comprises 14 residues.